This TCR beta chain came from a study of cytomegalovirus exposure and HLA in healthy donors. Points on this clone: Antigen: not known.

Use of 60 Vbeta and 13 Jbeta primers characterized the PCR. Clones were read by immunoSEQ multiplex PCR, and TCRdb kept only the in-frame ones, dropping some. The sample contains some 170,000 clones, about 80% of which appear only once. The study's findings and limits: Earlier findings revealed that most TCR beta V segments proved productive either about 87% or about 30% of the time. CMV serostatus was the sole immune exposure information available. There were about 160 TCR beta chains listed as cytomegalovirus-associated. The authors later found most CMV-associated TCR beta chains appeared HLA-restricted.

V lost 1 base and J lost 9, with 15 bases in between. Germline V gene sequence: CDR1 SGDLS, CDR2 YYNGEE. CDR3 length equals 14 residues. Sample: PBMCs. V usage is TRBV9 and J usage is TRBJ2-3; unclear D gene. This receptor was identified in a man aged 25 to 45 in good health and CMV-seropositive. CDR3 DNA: TGTGCCAGCAGCGTATCCTCGGGTTCGGAGACGCAGTATTTT. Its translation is CASSVSSGSETQYF.